This T cell receptor (beta chain) was profiled in a study of cytomegalovirus exposure and HLA in healthy donors. Study-wide context: Early released data comprised some 85 million unique TCRs from HLA-typed donors.

As concerns this clone: As yet, its antigen is unknown.

Each donor was healthy, and each was a bone marrow donor. CDR3 length: 16 residues. Between the trimmed V and J ends, which lost 5 bases and 7 bases, there was a span of 20 bases. Germline V gene lookup returns CDR1 SEHNR and CDR2 FQNEAQ (reference sequence). Both 60 Vbeta primers and 13 Jbeta primers went into the PCR. Sequencing was performed with immunoSEQ multiplex PCR; in TCRdb, only in-frame clones are kept and a portion is missing. The sample lists approximately 170,000 clones, 85% occurring once. Study-level results: Reportedly, diagnosis of cytomegalovirus status by the classifier showed high specificity and sensitivity. Among the most significant clusters, several appeared linked to common viral pathogens in a later analysis.

The sequenced sample consisted of PBMCs. The rearrangement links TRBV7-9 to TRBJ1-4; D perhaps matches TRBD1 (5 bases). This clonotype was obtained from a boy between 2 and 15 years old in good health and CMV-seronegative. For the CDR3, the DNA is TGTGCCAGCAGCGCTTCTTCAGGGATCGTGGGTGAAAAACTGTTTTTT. Amino acids: CASSASSGIVGEKLFF.